This record looks at one TCR beta chain sequence and its context. The CDR3 totals 15 residues. V was clipped by 1 base and J by 8 bases; unmatched bases: 5. Germline CDR1 and CDR2: SEHNR and FQNEAQ (reference sequence). These data are taken from a study of blood T cell repertoires in COVID-19. For the study at large: PBMCs, B-cell-depleted T cells, or T cells provided the cDNA or gDNA that made up the material.

Libraries were prepared by immunoSEQ multiplex PCR; TCRdb keeps only in-frame clonotypes and omits some of them. Among about 140,000 clones, approximately 80% were seen once, and the ten largest hold roughly 4.9%. Participants' reported clinical history set cohort assignment. Exposed participants came across a COVID-19 case within 2 weeks before study entry. Sequencing input: PBMCs or T cells enriched from blood (not recorded which). The sequence derives from a man in his 70s who had been exposed to COVID-19. J is TRBJ2-1 and V is TRBV7-9; 10 nucleotides agree with TRBD2. The CDR3 DNA reads TGTGCCAGCAGCTTAGGAAGGCTAGCGGGAGATGAGCAGTTCTTC. It specifies CASSLGRLAGDEQFF.